Following are 22 T cell receptor beta chains from one sample sequenced in a study of T-cell reconstitution after alpha-beta-depleted transplantation in children. For TCRbeta, the library was prepared with unique molecular identifiers. Each CDR3 protein gets one entry after TCRdb re-called the PCR reads with MiXCR. The sample includes more than 200,000 distinct CDR3 sequences, roughly a sixth of them seen just once. The sample in question was PBMCs, mostly from graft donor cells, obtained 360 days after TCRalphabeta/CD19-depleted stem cell transplant. The receptor source for this set is a male patient under 10 years old who had a stem cell transplant for acute lymphoblastic leukemia, so the T cells may come from the graft donor.

Only a few counts were recorded for this clonotype. V usage is TRBV7-2 and J usage is TRBJ2-5; 10 bases are shared with TRBD1. The germline V gene encodes CDR1 SGHTA and CDR2 FQGNSA. The CDR3 spans 14 residues. V lost 5 bases and J lost 5; bases outside the gene matches: 5. The CDR3 DNA is TGTGCCAGCAGCCGCGGGACAGGGGAGGAGACCCAGTACTTC. Its protein is CASSRGTGEETQYF.

The chain uses TRBV7-8 and TRBJ2-5, with D perhaps TRBD1 (6 bases). Germline CDR1 reads SGHVS; CDR2 reads FQNEAQ. V was shortened by 0 bases and J by 5 bases, with 16 bases between the two germline ends. The length of the CDR3 is 16 residues. CDR3 DNA: TGTGCCAGCAGCTTAGCGCTACAGGGAGCTACGGAGACCCAGTACTTC. This sequence encodes CASSLALQGATETQYF.

The CDR3 loop is CASSDPGTGDYYEQYF. The CDR3 nucleotides read TGTGCCAGCTCAGATCCCGGGACAGGGGATTACTACGAGCAGTACTTC. The V gene is TRBV18, the J gene TRBJ2-7, with 10 bases identical to TRBD1. V shed 5 bases and J 3 bases; nucleotides not matched to a gene: 10. This CDR3 region has 16 residues. CDR1 is KGHSH, CDR2 LQKENI, per germline. Based on the CDR3 plus reference TRBV18 and TRBJ2-7, the full variable domain is NAGVMQNPRHLVRRRGQEARLRCSPMKGHSHVYWYRQLPEEGLKFMVYLQKENIIDESGMPKERFSAEFPKEGPSILRIQQVVRGDSAAYFCASSDPGTGDYYEQYFGPGTRLTVT.

In its sample, this clonotype was seen many times. The chain joins TRBV2 to TRBJ1-2; 8 bases fit TRBD1. CDR3 length equals 13 residues. The V gene's germline CDR1 is SNHLY and CDR2 FYNNEI. Trimming at V came to 5 bases and at J to 8 bases, leaving 7 bases not matched to a gene. The CDR3 spells CASSPRGTGGYTF. DNA for the CDR3: TGTGCCAGCAGTCCAAGGGGGACAGGCGGCTACACCTTC.

This clonotype was observed a few times. The chain joins TRBV20-1 to TRBJ1-5; tentative D call: TRBD1 (5 bases). Germline lookup yields CDR1 DFQATT and CDR2 SNEGSKA (reference sequence). The V end lost 1 base, the J end lost 6 bases, and 10 bases lay between the germline ends. This CDR3 has 13 residues. CDR3 coding DNA: TGCAGTGCTAGAGTGCAGGGAGGTCAGCCCCAGCATTTT. Protein product: CSARVQGGQPQHF.

This clonotype showed up just a few times. This chain joins TRBV11-2 and TRBJ1-1; TRBD1 might be the D (6 bases). This CDR3 is built from 17 residues. Deletions cut 3 bases from V and 2 bases from J, with 19 bases between. The germline V gene has CDR1 SGHAT and CDR2 FQNNGV. The CDR3 loop is CASSFRSTGPLNTEAFF. The CDR3 coding sequence is TGTGCCAGCAGCTTTCGGTCGACAGGACCTTTAAACACTGAAGCTTTCTTT.

The chain links TRBV29-1 to TRBJ1-6; D is unresolved. Germline loops: CDR1 SQVTM, CDR2 ANQGSEA. CDR3 length: 13 amino acids. Trimming removed 0 bases at V and 10 bases at J, with 10 bases between. CDR3 residues: CSVEEAFGSPLHF. CDR3 DNA sequence: TGCAGCGTTGAAGAGGCTTTTGGGTCACCCCTCCACTTT.

This chain uses TRBV6-1 with TRBJ2-2; tentatively, D is TRBD1 or TRBD2 (6 bases each). V was pared by 6 bases and J by 0 bases, with 11 bases between. Germline V gene data show CDR1 as MNHNS and CDR2 as SASEGT. CDR3 size: 15 residues. The CDR3 spells CASRGGRANTGELFF. CDR3 bases: TGTGCCAGCAGGGGGGGCAGGGCGAACACCGGGGAGCTGTTTTTT.

The V gene is TRBV27, the J gene TRBJ1-3; D is perhaps TRBD1 (5 bases). This CDR3 region has 19 residues. CDR1 MNHEY and CDR2 SMNVEV come from the germline V gene (reference sequence). Trimming took off 1 base at V and 0 bases at J, with 19 bases between the two ends. CDR3 amino acids: CASSLFRPETALSGNTIYF. The DNA for the CDR3 is TGTGCCAGCAGTTTATTTCGTCCGGAGACAGCCCTCTCTGGAAACACCATATATTTT.

The gene calls are TRBV27 and TRBJ1-1; 8 bases agree with TRBD1. This CDR3 region has 12 residues. CDR1 MNHEY and CDR2 SMNVEV come from the germline V gene (reference sequence). With 5 bases clipped from V and 12 bases from J, the junction kept 8 bases outside the gene matches. DNA for the CDR3: TGTGCCAGCAGTGAAGACCGGGACAGGACTTTCTTT. It is translated as CASSEDRDRTFF.

CDR3 coding DNA: TGTGCCAGCAGTACTCCGCCCCTGGGACTCCCTAGAAAGGTTTTCTACGAGCAGTACTTC. Protein: CASSTPPLGLPRKVFYEQYF. The genes are TRBV6-2 or TRBV6-3 and TRBJ2-7; a weak D match, TRBD2 (6 bases). The CDR3 covers 20 residues. Germline V gives CDR1 MNHEY, CDR2 SVGEGT. V lost 5 bases, J lost 3 bases, and 32 bases lay in between.

The V and J genes are TRBV11-2 and TRBJ2-5; maybe TRBD1 (6 bases). Germline values: CDR1 SGHAT, CDR2 FQNNGV. The CDR3 is 14 amino acids. Between the trimmed V and J ends, which lost 2 bases and 9 bases, there was a span of 16 bases. The CDR3 DNA reads TGTGCCAGCAGCTTATCGACAGGCCCGAGGGCCCAGTACTTC. It yields the protein CASSLSTGPRAQYF.

The rearrangement uses TRBV11-2 and TRBJ2-7; 7 nucleotides agree with TRBD1. Trimming took 5 bases from V and 2 from J; bases not matched to a gene: 9. CDR1 and CDR2 (germline): SGHAT, FQNNGV. The CDR3 sequence is 15 residues long. The CDR3 loop is CASSAIDRAPYEQYF. The DNA for the CDR3 is TGTGCCAGCAGCGCAATTGACAGGGCCCCCTACGAGCAGTACTTC.

The chain couples TRBV27 to TRBJ2-7; 7 nucleotides line up with TRBD2. J was trimmed by 5 bases and V by 3 bases; bases with no gene match: 13. Germline lookup yields CDR1 MNHEY and CDR2 SMNVEV (reference sequence). The CDR3 is 16 amino acids. CDR3 in DNA: TGTGCCAGCAGTTTCCTCTTAGCGGGCGGGGAGAACGAGCAGTACTTC. This translates into CASSFLLAGGENEQYF.

This clonotype has ten or more counts. The V call is TRBV6-5, the J call TRBJ1-1; D ambiguous. CDR3 size: 15 residues. Trimming took off 2 bases at V and 1 base at J, with 11 bases between the two ends. CDR1 is MNHEY, CDR2 SVGAGI, per germline. The CDR3 is CASSYESEPNTEAFF. The CDR3 coding sequence is TGTGCCAGCAGTTACGAGAGCGAGCCGAACACTGAAGCTTTCTTT.

The chain is built from TRBV12-3 or TRBV12-4 and TRBJ2-2, with no clear D. The germline V and J ends were trimmed by 8 bases and 0 bases, with 19 bases remaining between them. This CDR3 spans 17 amino acids. CDR3 DNA: TGTGCCAGCGGCCTATCCGGGTCCGTACCGAACACCGGGGAGCTGTTTTTT. Protein sequence: CASGLSGSVPNTGELFF.

This clonotype was recorded a few times. V is TRBV7-9 and J is TRBJ1-6, with D possibly matching TRBD1 (6 bases). Germline V gives CDR1 SEHNR, CDR2 FQNEAQ (reference sequence). The CDR3 sequence is 16 residues long. Between the trimmed V and J ends, which lost 5 bases and 8 bases, there was a span of 19 bases. CDR3 DNA sequence: TGTGCCAGCAGCCGCCCAAAGGGGGTGCTGGATTCACCCCTCCACTTT. Its protein product is CASSRPKGVLDSPLHF.

This clonotype was found many times. CDR3 residues: CATSDSYGYTF. Written as DNA, the CDR3 is TGTGCCACCAGTGACAGCTATGGCTACACCTTC. The V gene is TRBV24-1, the J gene TRBJ1-2; D gene ambiguous. From germline, CDR1 is KGHDR and CDR2 SFDVKD. V lost 4 bases and J 4 bases, leaving 3 bases between the germline ends. The CDR3 sequence is 11 residues long.

CDR3 in amino acids: CASSLAGTGTYNEQFF. The CDR3, as DNA: TGCGCCAGCAGCTTGGCGGGTACAGGGACTTACAATGAGCAGTTCTTC. The rearrangement links TRBV5-1 to TRBJ2-1, with D perhaps matching TRBD1 or TRBD2 (6 bases each). Germline V CDR1 and CDR2: SGHRS, YFSETQ. CDR3 length: 16 residues. Trimming took off 0 bases at V and 4 bases at J, with 14 bases between the two ends.

This clonotype was observed a few times. V is TRBV28 and J is TRBJ1-1, with no clear D. CDR1 and CDR2 from the germline V gene are MDHEN and SYDVKM. The CDR3 is 12 residues long. Deletions cut 10 bases from V and 4 bases from J, with 13 bases between. CDR3 residues: CATRTMGTEAFF. The CDR3 DNA is TGTGCCACCCGGACGATGGGCACTGAAGCTTTCTTT.

This clonotype was recorded a few times. The rearrangement uses TRBV6-5 and TRBJ1-4, with D unresolved. The CDR3 length is 12 residues. Trimming cost V 2 bases and J 10 bases, with 8 bases left between them. Germline V gene lookup returns CDR1 MNHEY and CDR2 SVGAGI. This CDR3 reads CASSYDLGKLFF. The CDR3 nucleotides are TGTGCCAGCAGTTACGATCTTGGAAAACTGTTTTTT.

This chain connects TRBV7-2 to TRBJ2-2; D is perhaps TRBD2 (6 bases). Germline-derived CDR1 and CDR2 are SGHTA and FQGNSA. V was cut by 1 base and J by 3 bases, with 12 bases left in between. The CDR3 spans 16 residues. The CDR3 sequence is CASSLVSGGYTGELFF. CDR3 DNA: TGTGCCAGCAGCTTAGTGTCCGGGGGATACACCGGGGAGCTGTTTTTT. The full variable domain, with the rest looked up from reference TRBV7-2 and TRBJ2-2, is GAGVSQSPSNKVTEKGKDVELRCDPISGHTALYWYRQSLGQGLEFLIYFQGNSAPDKSGLPSDRFSAERTGGSVSTLTIQRTQQEDSAVYLCASSLVSGGYTGELFFGEGSRLTVL.